The 9 T cell receptor beta chains reported below all come from one sample, sequenced in a study of CD8 T cells in Susac syndrome. cDNA came from roughly 0.53 to 1 ug RNA primed by random hexamers. MiXCR, run by TCRdb on the immunoSEQ multiplex PCR reads, gives a single entry per CDR3 protein. The sample has 50,000 or so distinct CDR3 sequences; nearly 95% are singletons. The sample taken for sequencing was CD8+ T cells from PBMCs. These receptors were taken from a human donor in good health.

This rearrangement joins TRBV15 to TRBJ1-3; 10 nucleotides line up with TRBD1. Losses at the gene ends were 3 bases for V and 3 bases for J; bases not matched to a gene: 5. This CDR3 spans 16 amino acids. The germline gives CDR1 LNHNV, CDR2 YYDKDF (reference sequence). This CDR3 is CATSSRDRGDGNTIYF. CDR3 coding DNA: TGTGCCACCAGCAGTAGGGACAGGGGTGATGGAAACACCATATATTTT.

This chain uses TRBV21-1 with TRBJ1-1; the table calls TRBD1, which could not be checked here. TRBV21-1 is a pseudogene segment. The CDR3 covers 17 residues. In nucleotides, the CDR3 is TGTGCCAGCAGCCGCTACCGACAGGGGGCAATGAACACTGAAGCTTTCTTT. This gives the protein CASSRYRQGAMNTEAFF.

The V call is TRBV20-1, the J call TRBJ1-1; D unclear. Trimming shortened V by 6 bases and J by 0 bases, and 11 bases separated the two germline ends. Germline lookup yields CDR1 DFQATT and CDR2 SNEGSKA (reference sequence). The CDR3 consists of 13 residues. CDR3 in amino acids: CSAPGLMNTEAFF. In nucleotides, the CDR3 is TGCAGTGCCCCAGGACTAATGAACACTGAAGCTTTCTTT.

This chain uses TRBV12-5 with TRBJ2-7; D possibly matches TRBD1 or TRBD2 (5 bases each). The V and J ends lost 0 bases and 1 base respectively, with 13 bases between them. This CDR3 contains 16 residues. The germline V gene encodes CDR1 LGHNT and CDR2 FRNRAP. For the CDR3, the DNA is TGTGCTAGTGGTTTGGTACTAGGGACGGATTCCTACGAGCAGTACTTC. Its translation: CASGLVLGTDSYEQYF.

With respect to this clonotype: Compared with germline, one end of the junction differs, possibly owing to a read error. This chain links TRBV28 with TRBJ2-5; 7 bases align to TRBD1. The CDR3 contains 12 residues. Germline assignment: CDR1 MDHEN and CDR2 SYDVKM. The CDR3 DNA reads as TGCGGCCAGGGACAGTTAGGAGAGACCCAGTACTTC. Its protein product is CGQGQLGETQYF. Looking up the rest from reference TRBV28 and TRBJ2-5 gives the full variable domain: DVKVTQSSRYLVKRTGEKVFLECVQDMDHENMFWYRQDPGLGLRLIYFSYDVKMKEKGDIPEGYSVSREKKERFSLILESASTNQTSMYLCGQGQLGETQYFGPGTRLLVL.

J is TRBJ1-2 and V is TRBV4-1; D might be TRBD1 (6 bases). CDR1 MGHRA and CDR2 YSYEKL come from the germline V gene. The CDR3 has 13 amino acids. The V end was cut by 3 bases, the J end by 8 bases, with 13 bases between. The CDR3 DNA reads as TGCGCCAGCAGCCACGGGTCAGGGGAAGGCTACACCTTC. Its protein is CASSHGSGEGYTF.

The chain joins TRBV13 to TRBJ2-1; TRBD2 agrees at 12 bases. This CDR3 has 21 residues. Losses at the gene ends were 2 bases for V and 10 bases for J; bases not matched to a gene: 24. Per germline, CDR1 PRHDT and CDR2 FYEKMQ (reference sequence). Written as DNA, the CDR3 is TGTGCCAGCAGCTTAAGCCTTCTGGTCCTAGCGGGAGGGCCTGCAGGAGGAGAGCAGTTCTTC. It specifies CASSLSLLVLAGGPAGGEQFF.

The J gene is TRBJ2-3, the V gene TRBV7-9, with 11 bases identical to TRBD2. The CDR3 extends over 16 amino acids. V dropped 4 bases and J dropped 6; count of bases not matched to a gene: 9. Germline CDR1 reads SEHNR; CDR2 reads FQNEAQ (reference sequence). The chain's CDR3 is CASSWETSGISDTQYF. Written as DNA, the CDR3 is TGTGCCAGCAGCTGGGAGACTAGCGGGATCAGCGATACGCAGTATTTT.

The rearrangement links TRBV29-1 to TRBJ1-1, with D possibly matching TRBD1 (5 bases). V lost 0 bases and J 6 bases, leaving 8 bases between the germline ends. The CDR3 runs 12 residues. Germline-derived CDR1 and CDR2 are SQVTM and ANQGSEA. The CDR3 here is CSVEDRAPEAFF. CDR3 coding DNA: TGCAGCGTTGAAGACAGGGCCCCTGAAGCTTTCTTT.